Listed here are 23 T cell receptor beta chains from one sample, sequenced in a study of cytomegalovirus exposure and HLA in healthy donors. The data were produced by immunoSEQ multiplex PCR, yet TCRdb's version contains in-frame clones alone and is incomplete. The data show about 260,000 clones, with roughly 88% seen just once and 2.5% to 3.5% held by the top ten. What was sequenced was PBMCs. The receptors derive from a young woman in good health and CMV-seronegative.

The V gene is TRBV7-2, the J gene TRBJ2-7; 10 nucleotides match TRBD2. CDR1 SGHTA and CDR2 FQGNSA come from the germline V gene. Losses at the gene ends were 1 base for V and 2 bases for J; bases not matched to a gene: 8. There are 17 residues in the CDR3. The CDR3, as DNA: TGTGCCAGCAGCTTAGTGTTAGCGGGAGGTTCAACCTACGAGCAGTACTTC. This translates into CASSLVLAGGSTYEQYF.

The J gene is TRBJ1-5, the V gene TRBV18; 7 bases agree with TRBD1. Germline assignment: CDR1 KGHSH and CDR2 LQKENI. This CDR3 is 14 amino acids long. The ends lost 0 bases at V and 11 bases at J; junction bases unmatched: 7. The CDR3 bases are TGTGCCAGCTCACCACCACAGGGGTATGTGTCCCAGCATTTT. Amino acids: CASSPPQGYVSQHF.

The chain couples TRBV28 to TRBJ2-5, with 9 bases fitting TRBD1. Looked up from germline, CDR1 is MDHEN and CDR2 is SYDVKM. The CDR3 contains 13 residues. After removal of 7 bases from V and 5 bases from J, the junction contained 5 bases not matched to a gene. The CDR3 coding sequence is TGTGCCAGCACGACAGGGGGTAGGGAGACCCAGTACTTC. Translated: CASTTGGRETQYF. Combining the CDR3 with reference TRBV28 and TRBJ2-5 gives the whole variable domain DVKVTQSSRYLVKRTGEKVFLECVQDMDHENMFWYRQDPGLGLRLIYFSYDVKMKEKGDIPEGYSVSREKKERFSLILESASTNQTSMYLCASTTGGRETQYFGPGTRLLVL.

This chain links TRBV11-3 with TRBJ1-3, with 7 bases fitting TRBD1. This CDR3 spans 13 amino acids. Germline-derived CDR1 and CDR2 are SGHNT and YENEEA. The CDR3 region has the DNA TGTGCTAGAGCAGGGGGAGCCGGAAACACCATATATTTT. It encodes CARAGGAGNTIYF.

The rearrangement joins TRBV5-1 to TRBJ2-7; D unresolved. The germline V and J ends were trimmed by 0 bases and 0 bases, with 7 bases remaining between them. Germline V gene lookup returns CDR1 SGHRS and CDR2 YFSETQ. The CDR3 runs to 14 residues. The CDR3: CASSLVGPSYEQYF. The CDR3 coding sequence is TGCGCCAGCAGCTTGGTGGGCCCCTCCTACGAGCAGTACTTC.

The rearrangement uses TRBV7-6 and TRBJ2-6; D is unresolved. This CDR3 is 15 amino acids long. Germline V CDR1 and CDR2: SGHVS, FNYEAQ. Between the trimmed V and J ends, which lost 2 bases and 0 bases, there was a span of 5 bases. CDR3 DNA sequence: TGTGCCAGCAGCTTATCAGTCTCTGGGGCCAACGTCCTGACTTTC. Encoded protein: CASSLSVSGANVLTF.

The rearrangement joins TRBV19 to TRBJ1-5; 10 nucleotides agree with TRBD1. Germline V gives CDR1 LNHDA, CDR2 SQIVND (reference sequence). There are 17 residues in the CDR3. The trim removed 5 bases at V and 0 bases at J, leaving 7 bases unmatched. CDR3 loop: CASSRQGATISNQPQHF. DNA of the CDR3: TGTGCCAGTAGTCGACAGGGGGCAACCATTAGCAATCAGCCCCAGCATTTT.

V is TRBV9 and J is TRBJ2-7; 11 nucleotides match TRBD2. CDR3 length: 16 residues. The junction had 10 bases not matched to a gene; V was cut back by 3 bases and J by 5 bases. Germline CDR1 reads SGDLS; CDR2 reads YYNGEE. The CDR3 protein is CASSANIAGGLDEQYF. CDR3 sequence (DNA): TGTGCCAGCAGCGCCAACATAGCGGGAGGGCTCGACGAGCAGTACTTC. Full variable domain (outside the CDR3, taken from reference TRBV9 and TRBJ2-7): DSGVTQTPKHLITATGQRVTLRCSPRSGDLSVYWYQQSLDQGLQFLIQYYNGEERAKGNILERFSAQQFPDLHSELNLSSLELGDSALYFCASSANIAGGLDEQYFGPGTRLTVT.

This clone turned up a few times. The gene calls are TRBV11-2 and TRBJ2-1, with no clear D. Germline V gene data show CDR1 as SGHAT and CDR2 as FQNNGV. Trimming left V 1 base short and J 10 bases short, with 11 bases between. The CDR3 contains 13 residues. DNA for the CDR3: TGTGCCAGCAGCTTAGGGATGGGCCGGGAGCAGTTCTTC. Translating it yields CASSLGMGREQFF. The full variable domain, with the rest looked up from reference TRBV11-2 and TRBJ2-1, is EAGVAQSPRYKIIEKRQSVAFWCNPISGHATLYWYQQILGQGPKLLIQFQNNGVVDDSQLPKDRFSAERLKGVDSTLKIQPAKLEDSAVYLCASSLGMGREQFFGPGTRLTVL.

This sequence joins TRBV28 and TRBJ2-7; D is ambiguous. The CDR3 extends over 15 amino acids. CDR1 MDHEN and CDR2 SYDVKM come from the germline V gene. V dropped 3 bases and J dropped 0 bases, with 12 bases sitting between them. CDR3 nucleotides: TGTGCCAGCAGTTTTGTGCAGTTCAGCTCCTACGAGCAGTACTTC. Its protein product is CASSFVQFSSYEQYF.

V usage is TRBV9 and J usage is TRBJ2-5, with TRBD2 as a possible D gene (5 bases). The V gene lost 4 bases and the J gene lost 5 bases, with 18 bases spanning the gap. This CDR3 has 15 amino acids. Germline V gene lookup returns CDR1 SGDLS and CDR2 YYNGEE. The CDR3: CASSHHSELAETQYF. In DNA, the CDR3 is TGTGCCAGCAGCCACCACTCCGAGTTAGCGGAGACCCAGTACTTC.

The chain recombines TRBV27 with TRBJ2-2, with D unresolved. This CDR3 contains 13 residues. V lost 2 bases, J lost 4 bases, and 5 bases lay in between. Germline V gene lookup returns CDR1 MNHEY and CDR2 SMNVEV (reference sequence). The CDR3 protein is CASSLPTTGELFF. For the CDR3, the DNA is TGTGCCAGCAGTTTACCAACCACCGGGGAGCTGTTTTTT.

This chain links TRBV4-1 with TRBJ2-5, with 12 bases identical to TRBD1. CDR3 length equals 16 residues. J lost 5 bases, V lost 2 bases, and 6 bases had no gene match. Germline lookup yields CDR1 MGHRA and CDR2 YSYEKL. The CDR3 DNA reads as TGCGCCAGCAGCCAATCCGGGACAGGGGGCATGGAGACCCAGTACTTC. This encodes CASSQSGTGGMETQYF.

The chain recombines TRBV19 with TRBJ1-5, with D perhaps matching TRBD1 (5 bases). Germline loops: CDR1 LNHDA, CDR2 SQIVND (reference sequence). Trimming pared 5 bases from V and 0 bases from J, leaving 11 bases between. This CDR3 region has 15 residues. In nucleotides, the CDR3 is TGTGCCAGTAGTTTAAGACAGTATAGCAATCAGCCCCAGCATTTT. Its translation: CASSLRQYSNQPQHF.

In regard to this clone: The sample carries other DNA sequences with the same CDR3. The V and J genes are TRBV5-6 and TRBJ2-3, with D unresolved. V lost 4 bases, J lost 2 bases, and 8 bases lay in between. CDR1 SGHDT and CDR2 YYEEEE come from the germline V gene. This CDR3 comprises 13 residues. The CDR3: CASSLGSTDTQYF. The CDR3, as DNA: TGTGCCAGCAGCCTCGGGTCCACAGATACGCAGTATTTT.

This sequence joins TRBV27 and TRBJ2-2, with a weak D call TRBD2 (5 bases). Germline values: CDR1 MNHEY, CDR2 SMNVEV (reference sequence). CDR3 length: 17 residues. Trimming cost V 5 bases and J 1 base, with 17 bases left between them. The CDR3: CASSPRGSFGNTGELFF. The CDR3 coding sequence is TGTGCCAGCAGTCCCCGGGGATCTTTCGGGAACACCGGGGAGCTGTTTTTT.

V is TRBV5-1 and J is TRBJ2-7, with D perhaps matching TRBD1 or TRBD2 (5 bases each). The CDR3 covers 15 residues. Germline lookup yields CDR1 SGHRS and CDR2 YFSETQ. Trimming pared 1 base from V and 2 bases from J, leaving 13 bases between. The DNA for the CDR3 is TGCGCCAGCAGCTTGCTAGGGACGGTGGCCTACGAGCAGTACTTC. Protein: CASSLLGTVAYEQYF.

V usage is TRBV2 and J usage is TRBJ2-2, with a possible D match to TRBD2 (5 bases). Germline assignment: CDR1 SNHLY and CDR2 FYNNEI. V was cut by 8 bases and J by 0 bases, with 13 bases left in between. The CDR3 is 15 amino acids. CDR3 sequence: CASRAWESNTGELFF. CDR3 DNA: TGTGCCAGCCGGGCGTGGGAGTCGAACACCGGGGAGCTGTTTTTT.

The chain combines TRBV9 with TRBJ1-1, with D possibly TRBD1 on 5 matching bases. The CDR3 totals 13 residues. The V end lost 0 bases, the J end lost 6 bases, and 9 bases lay between the germline ends. CDR1 and CDR2 from the germline V gene are SGDLS and YYNGEE. This chain's CDR3 is CASSVGKQAEAFF. The DNA of the CDR3 is TGTGCCAGCAGCGTAGGTAAACAGGCTGAAGCTTTCTTT.

The chain recombines TRBV4-2 with TRBJ2-7, with a weak D call TRBD2 (5 bases). Germline loops: CDR1 LGHNA, CDR2 YNFKEQ. This CDR3 is built from 13 residues. The germline V and J ends were trimmed by 0 bases and 6 bases, with 9 bases remaining between them. The CDR3 DNA reads TGTGCCAGCAGCCAAGATCAACTAGGCGAGCAGTACTTC. Translation: CASSQDQLGEQYF.

The chain recombines TRBV2 with TRBJ1-2, with 10 bases fitting TRBD1. This CDR3 comprises 13 residues. In germline, CDR1 is SNHLY, CDR2 FYNNEI. The ends lost 4 bases at V and 7 bases at J; junction bases unmatched: 3. CDR3 sequence reads: CASSGQGAGGYTF. In DNA form, the CDR3 reads TGTGCCAGCAGTGGACAGGGGGCGGGTGGCTACACCTTC.

The chain recombines TRBV5-1 with TRBJ2-1, with TRBD1 matching over 10 bases. The CDR3 spans 14 residues. V dropped 0 bases and J dropped 8; count of bases not matched to a gene: 2. Germline values: CDR1 SGHRS, CDR2 YFSETQ. The CDR3 loop reads CASSLGTGGDEQFF. The CDR3 coding sequence is TGCGCCAGCAGCTTGGGGACAGGGGGGGATGAGCAGTTCTTC.

This chain joins TRBV10-3 and TRBJ2-7, with TRBD1 identical over 9 bases. V lost 6 bases to trimming and J lost 2 bases; unmatched junction nucleotides: 8. The germline V gene encodes CDR1 ENHRY and CDR2 SYGVKD. The CDR3 is 15 residues long. Here the CDR3 DNA reads TGTGCCATCAGCAGAGGACAGGGGATGGCCTACGAGCAGTACTTC. It translates to CAISRGQGMAYEQYF.